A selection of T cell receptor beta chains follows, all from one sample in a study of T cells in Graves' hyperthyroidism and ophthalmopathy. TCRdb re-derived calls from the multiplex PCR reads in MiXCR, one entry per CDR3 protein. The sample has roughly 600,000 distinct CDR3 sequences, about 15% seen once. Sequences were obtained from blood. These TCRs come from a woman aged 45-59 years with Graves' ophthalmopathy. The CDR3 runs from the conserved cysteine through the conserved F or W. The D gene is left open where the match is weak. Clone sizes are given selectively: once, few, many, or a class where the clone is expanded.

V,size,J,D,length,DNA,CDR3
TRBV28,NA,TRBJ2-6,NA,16,TGTGCCAGCAGTTTTTTGTCTCGGGAGAGTGGAGACGTCCTGACTTTC,CASSFLSRESGDVLTF
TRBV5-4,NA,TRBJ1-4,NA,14,TGTGCCAGCAGGGAGGAGCTCTGGGATGAAAAACTGTTTTTT,CASREELWDEKLFF
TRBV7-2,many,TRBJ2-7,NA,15,TGTGCCAGCAGCCCGGGACCCATAACCTCCTACGAGCAGTACTTC,CASSPGPITSYEQYF
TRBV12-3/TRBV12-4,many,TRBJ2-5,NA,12,TGTGCCAGCAGTTCCAACGCGGAGACCCAGTACTTC,CASSSNAETQYF
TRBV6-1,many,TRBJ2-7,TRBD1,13,TGTGCCAGCAACGGACAGGGGACCTACGAGCAGTACTTC,CASNGQGTYEQYF
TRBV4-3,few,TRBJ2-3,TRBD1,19,TGCGCCAGCAGCCAAAGGACAGGGGGGACTACTACCCTCACAGATACGCAGTATTTT,CASSQRTGGTTTLTDTQYF
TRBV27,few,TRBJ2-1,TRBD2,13,TGTGCCAGCACGAGCGGGGTATGGAATGAGCAGTTCTTC,CASTSGVWNEQFF
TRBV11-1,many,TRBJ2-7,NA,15,TGTGCCAGCAGCTCGCTAGCGCAGGAACCCTACGAGCAGTACTTC,CASSSLAQEPYEQYF
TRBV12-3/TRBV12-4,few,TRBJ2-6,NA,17,TGTGCCAGCAGTTTAGATAGCCGGACATCTGGGGCCAACGTCCTGACTTTC,CASSLDSRTSGANVLTF
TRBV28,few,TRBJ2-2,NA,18,TGTGCCAGCAGCTACTTACCTGGGGGGTACAGGAACACCGGGGAGCTGTTTTTT,CASSYLPGGYRNTGELFF
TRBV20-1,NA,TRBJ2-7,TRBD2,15,TGCAGTGCTAGACTACCGGGACTAGGCACCTACGAGCAGCACTTC,CSARLPGLGTYEQHF
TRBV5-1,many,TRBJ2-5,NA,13,TGCGCCAGCAGCTTGCTGGAGAAAGAGACCCAGTACTTC,CASSLLEKETQYF
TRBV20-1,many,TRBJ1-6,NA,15,TGCAGTGCTACCCAAACCGGGACGGGAAATTCACCCCTCCACTTT,CSATQTGTGNSPLHF
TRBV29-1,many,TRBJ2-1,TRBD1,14,TGCAGCGTGGCTGACAGGGGGGTTTACAATGAGCAGTTCTTC,CSVADRGVYNEQFF
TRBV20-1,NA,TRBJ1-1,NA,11,TGCAGTGCTAGAGGGGGGGCCTGGGCTTTCTTT,CSARGGAWAFF
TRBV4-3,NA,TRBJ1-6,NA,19,TGCGCCAGCAGCCAAGACCGCCCCGACTTGAGCTCCTATAATTCACCCCTCCACTTT,CASSQDRPDLSSYNSPLHF
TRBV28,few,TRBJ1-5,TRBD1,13,TGTGCCAGCAGTCCAGGGGGGGTGGGACCCCAGCATTTT,CASSPGGVGPQHF
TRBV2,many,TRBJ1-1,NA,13,TGTGCCAGCAGGACAGGTTTGGGCACTGAAGCTTTCTTT,CASRTGLGTEAFF
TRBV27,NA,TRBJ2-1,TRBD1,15,TGTGCCAGTTTTGGGGGGACAGGGGGCAAGGATGAGCAGTTCTTC,CASFGGTGGKDEQFF
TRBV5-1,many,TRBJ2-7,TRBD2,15,TGCGCCAGCAGCGTATCTAGCGGGAGGTTGGGCGAGCAGTACTTC,CASSVSSGRLGEQYF
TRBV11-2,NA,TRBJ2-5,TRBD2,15,TGTGCCAGCAGCCTAGCGGGAGGGAAGCAAGAGACCCAGTACTTC,CASSLAGGKQETQYF
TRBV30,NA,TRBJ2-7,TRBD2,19,TGTGCCTGGGGTACCGGGACTAGCGGGAGGGGTGTAACGCCCTACGAGCAGTACTTC,CAWGTGTSGRGVTPYEQYF
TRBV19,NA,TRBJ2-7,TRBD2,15,TGTGCCAGTAGGAAAGGACTAGCGGACTCCTACGAGCAGTACTTC,CASRKGLADSYEQYF
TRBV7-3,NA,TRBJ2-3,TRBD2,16,TGTGCCAGCAGCATTGTAGCGGGAGGTGACGCAGATACGCAGTATTTT,CASSIVAGGDADTQYF
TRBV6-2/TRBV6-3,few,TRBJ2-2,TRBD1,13,TGTGCCAGCAGTGACAGGGACACCGGGGAGCTGTTTTTT,CASSDRDTGELFF
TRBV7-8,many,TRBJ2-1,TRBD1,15,TGTGCCAGCAGACCCAGGGGGAAAGGCTACAATGAGCAGTTCTTC,CASRPRGKGYNEQFF
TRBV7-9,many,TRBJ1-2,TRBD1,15,TGTGCCAGCAGTTTCGACAGGGTCTCTCAGGGTGGCTACACCTTC,CASSFDRVSQGGYTF
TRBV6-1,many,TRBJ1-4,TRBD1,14,TGTGCCAGCAGTCCCGGGACAGGCGTAGAAAAACTGTTTTTT,CASSPGTGVEKLFF
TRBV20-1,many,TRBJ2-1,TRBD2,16,TGCAGTGCTAGAGATCTAAAGCGGGAGGGGTACAATGAGCAGTTCTTC,CSARDLKREGYNEQFF
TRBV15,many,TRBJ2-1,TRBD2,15,TGTGCCACCAGCAAACCGGGACTAGCGTACAATGAGCAGTTCTTC,CATSKPGLAYNEQFF
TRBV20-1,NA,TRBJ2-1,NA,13,TGCAGTGCTAGAGGACTGTCCTACAATGAGAAGTTCTTC,CSARGLSYNEKFF
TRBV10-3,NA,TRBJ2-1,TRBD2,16,TGTGCCATCAGTGAGTCGCGCGGGAGGTTCTACAATGAGCAGTTCTTC,CAISESRGRFYNEQFF
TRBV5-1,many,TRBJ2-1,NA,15,TGCGCCAGCAGCTTGGGACAGGGGAGGGGCAATGAGCAGTTCTTC,CASSLGQGRGNEQFF
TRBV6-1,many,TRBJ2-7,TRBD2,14,TGTGCCAGCATTGCCTTAGCGGGAGCGTACGAGCAGTACTTC,CASIALAGAYEQYF
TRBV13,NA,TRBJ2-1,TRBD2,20,TGTGCCAGCAGCAAACGGGACAGGGCAGTACTAGCGGGAGGTTTAGATGAGCAGTTCTTC,CASSKRDRAVLAGGLDEQFF
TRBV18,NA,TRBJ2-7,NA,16,TGTGCCAGCTCACCACCTAGGACTTCACCCGCCTACGAGCAGTACTTC,CASSPPRTSPAYEQYF
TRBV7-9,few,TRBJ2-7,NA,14,TGTGCCAGCACTCCCACAGGAAACTCCTACGAGCAGTACTTC,CASTPTGNSYEQYF
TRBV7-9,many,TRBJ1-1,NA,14,TGTGCCAGCAGCTTAATGCGAGGAAACACTGAAGCTTTCTTT,CASSLMRGNTEAFF
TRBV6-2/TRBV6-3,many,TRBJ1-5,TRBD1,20,TGTGCCAGCACTCACCCCCAGGGGCGGGACAGGGTTTTGCGTGATCAGCCCCAGCATTTT,CASTHPQGRDRVLRDQPQHF
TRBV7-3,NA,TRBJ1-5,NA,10,TGTACCAGCAAGGATCAGCCCCAGCATTTT,CTSKDQPQHF
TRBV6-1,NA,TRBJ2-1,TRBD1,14,TGTGCCAGCAGAGAGGGACAGGCCTACAATGAGCAGTTCTTC,CASREGQAYNEQFF